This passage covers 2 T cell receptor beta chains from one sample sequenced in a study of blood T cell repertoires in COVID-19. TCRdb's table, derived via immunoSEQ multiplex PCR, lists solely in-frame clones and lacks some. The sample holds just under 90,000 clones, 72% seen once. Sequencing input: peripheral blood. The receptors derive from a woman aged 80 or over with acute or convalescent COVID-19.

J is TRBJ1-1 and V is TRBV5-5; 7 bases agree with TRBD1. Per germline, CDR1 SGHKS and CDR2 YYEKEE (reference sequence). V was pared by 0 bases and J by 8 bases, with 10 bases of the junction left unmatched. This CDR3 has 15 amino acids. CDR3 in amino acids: CASSLGSDRVNEAFF. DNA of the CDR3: TGTGCCAGCAGCTTGGGATCCGACAGGGTGAACGAAGCTTTCTTT.

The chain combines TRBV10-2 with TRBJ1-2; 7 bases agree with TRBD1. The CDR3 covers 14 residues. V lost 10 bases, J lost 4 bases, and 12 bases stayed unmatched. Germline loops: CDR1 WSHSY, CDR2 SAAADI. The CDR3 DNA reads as TGCGCCACTCTTGGAGGGGGCGATCTCTATGGCTACACCTTC. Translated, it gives CATLGGGDLYGYTF.